The entry that follows covers one T cell receptor beta chain sequence. Antigen specificity is unknown. This sample is part of a study of beta chain features in type 1 diabetes. In the study overall: Taken together, all samples contributed 90 million to 140 million examined sorted cells.

The sequenced template was cDNA made from the entire isolated RNA. Profiled with immunoSEQ multiplex PCR; TCRdb holds only in-frame clones, not every one. Among over 650,000 clones, over 12% were seen once, and the ten largest hold 0.035% to 0.045%. Study-wide results and caveats: Diminished insertions and augmented deletions at VDJ junctions characterized type 1 diabetes patients. Patients with Type 1 diabetes showed moderately but significantly shorter TCRB CDR3s in all four CD4+ subsets. High-TCR-expressing cells could be over-represented by cDNA sequencing.

The CDR3 totals 16 residues. With 7 bases removed from V and 0 bases from J, the gap between germline ends came to 16 bases. CDR1 and CDR2 (germline): MNHNY, SVGAGI (reference sequence). Markers CD45RO/CCR7/CD25/CD127/CD95/CD27 served to sort CD4+ naive, central memory, regulatory and stem cell-like memory cells. The sample taken for sequencing was naive CD4+ T cells from blood. The chain uses TRBV6-6 and TRBJ1-3; TRBD1 is a possible D gene (6 bases). The sequence was obtained from a man in his late teens or twenties with type 1 diabetes. The CDR3 DNA is TGTGCCAGCACCCATAGGAAACAGGGCTCTGGAAACACCATATATTTT. This gives the protein CASTHRKQGSGNTIYF.